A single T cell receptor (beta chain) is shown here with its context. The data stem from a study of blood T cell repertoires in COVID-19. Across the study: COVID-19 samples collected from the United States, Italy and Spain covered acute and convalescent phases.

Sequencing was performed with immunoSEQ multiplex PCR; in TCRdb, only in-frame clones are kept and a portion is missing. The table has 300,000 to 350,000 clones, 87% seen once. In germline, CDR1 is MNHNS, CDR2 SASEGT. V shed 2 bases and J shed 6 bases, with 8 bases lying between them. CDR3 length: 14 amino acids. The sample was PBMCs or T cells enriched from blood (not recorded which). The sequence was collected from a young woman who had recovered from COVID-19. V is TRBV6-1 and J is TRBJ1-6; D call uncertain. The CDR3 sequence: CASSERELNSPLHF. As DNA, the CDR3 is TGTGCCAGCAGTGAACGCGAGCTTAATTCACCCCTCCACTTT.